Reported below is one T cell receptor (beta chain). Its antigen is still unknown. Each TCR beta cDNA library carried unique molecular identifiers. Each CDR3 protein gets one entry after TCRdb re-called the PCR reads with MiXCR. The table includes about 540,000 distinct CDR3 sequences, about a third detected once. Trimming removed 5 bases at V and 0 bases at J, with 18 bases between. The CDR3 is 17 residues long. Germline CDR1 is SGHRS and CDR2 is YFSETQ. The source of the sample is a study of post-analysis software for immune sequencing data. General observations from the study: About five TRBV segments (TRBV5-6, TRBV5-1 and TRBV20-1 among them) occurred more frequently in patients than in controls.

The sequence was collected from a girl under 18 with multiple sclerosis. Sequencing used blood. This chain joins TRBV5-1 and TRBJ2-1, with a possible D match to TRBD2 (7 bases). CDR3 DNA sequence: TGCGCCAGCAGATACAGCACGGGGGGCCGCTCCTACAATGAGCAGTTCTTC. Residues: CASRYSTGGRSYNEQFF.